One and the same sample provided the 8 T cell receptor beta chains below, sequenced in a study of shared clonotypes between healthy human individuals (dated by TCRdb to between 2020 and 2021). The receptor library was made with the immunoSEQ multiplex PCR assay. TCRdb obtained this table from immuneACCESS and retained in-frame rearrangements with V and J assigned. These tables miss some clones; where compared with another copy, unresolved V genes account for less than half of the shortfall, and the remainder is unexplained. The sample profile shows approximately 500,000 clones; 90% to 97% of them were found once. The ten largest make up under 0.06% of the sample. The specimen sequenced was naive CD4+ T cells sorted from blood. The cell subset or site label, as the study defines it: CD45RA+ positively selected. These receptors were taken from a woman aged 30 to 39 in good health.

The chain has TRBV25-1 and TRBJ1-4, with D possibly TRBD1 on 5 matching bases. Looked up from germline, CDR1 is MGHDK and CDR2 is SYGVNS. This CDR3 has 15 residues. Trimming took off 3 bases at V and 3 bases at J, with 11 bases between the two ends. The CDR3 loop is CASSEVWGANEKLFF. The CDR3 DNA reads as TGTGCCAGCAGTGAGGTTTGGGGGGCTAATGAAAAACTGTTTTTT.

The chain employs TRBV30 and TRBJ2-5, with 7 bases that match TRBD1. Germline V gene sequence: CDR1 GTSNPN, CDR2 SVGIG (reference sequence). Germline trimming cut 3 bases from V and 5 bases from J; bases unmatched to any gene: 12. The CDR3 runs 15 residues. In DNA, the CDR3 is TGTGCCTGGAGCCACAGGGGTCTAGCCGTGGAGACCCAGTACTTC. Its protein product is CAWSHRGLAVETQYF.

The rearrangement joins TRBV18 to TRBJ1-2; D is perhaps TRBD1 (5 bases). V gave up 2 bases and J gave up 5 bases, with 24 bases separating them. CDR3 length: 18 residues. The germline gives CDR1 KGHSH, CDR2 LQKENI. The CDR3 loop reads CASSPMDGAEYSPYGYTF. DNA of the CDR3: TGTGCCAGCTCACCAATGGACGGGGCGGAGTACTCGCCTTATGGCTACACCTTC. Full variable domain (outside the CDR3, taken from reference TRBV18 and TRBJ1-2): NAGVMQNPRHLVRRRGQEARLRCSPMKGHSHVYWYRQLPEEGLKFMVYLQKENIIDESGMPKERFSAEFPKEGPSILRIQQVVRGDSAAYFCASSPMDGAEYSPYGYTFGSGTRLTVV.

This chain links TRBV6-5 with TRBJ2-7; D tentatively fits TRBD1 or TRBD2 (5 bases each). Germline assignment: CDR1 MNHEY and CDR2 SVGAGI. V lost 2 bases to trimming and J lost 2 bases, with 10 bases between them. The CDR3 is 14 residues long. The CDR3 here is CASSYGGGAYEQYF. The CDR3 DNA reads TGTGCCAGCAGTTACGGGGGTGGGGCCTACGAGCAGTACTTC.

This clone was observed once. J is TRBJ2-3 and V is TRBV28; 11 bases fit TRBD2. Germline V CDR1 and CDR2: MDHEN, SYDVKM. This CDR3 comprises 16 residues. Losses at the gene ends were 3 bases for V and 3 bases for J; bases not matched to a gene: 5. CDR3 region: CASSFTSGSMTDTQYF. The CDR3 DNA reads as TGTGCCAGCAGTTTCACTAGCGGGAGTATGACAGATACGCAGTATTTT.

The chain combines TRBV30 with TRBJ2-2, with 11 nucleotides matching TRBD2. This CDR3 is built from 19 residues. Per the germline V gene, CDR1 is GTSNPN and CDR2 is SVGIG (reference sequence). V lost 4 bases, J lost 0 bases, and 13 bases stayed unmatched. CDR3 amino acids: CAWKGLATSGTANTGELFF. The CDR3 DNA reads TGTGCCTGGAAGGGGCTAGCGACTAGCGGGACCGCGAACACCGGGGAGCTGTTTTTT.

This chain's CDR3 is CASTFLGNQPQHF. Written as DNA, the CDR3 is TGTGCCAGCACATTTCTTGGCAATCAGCCCCAGCATTTT. The chain couples TRBV28 to TRBJ1-5; D is undetermined. Germline-derived CDR1 and CDR2 are MDHEN and SYDVKM. The CDR3 covers 13 residues. Between the trimmed V and J ends, which lost 7 bases and 2 bases, there was a span of 9 bases. Variable domain in full (rest from reference TRBV28 and TRBJ1-5): DVKVTQSSRYLVKRTGEKVFLECVQDMDHENMFWYRQDPGLGLRLIYFSYDVKMKEKGDIPEGYSVSREKKERFSLILESASTNQTSMYLCASTFLGNQPQHFGDGTRLSIL.

In nucleotides, the CDR3 is TGTGCCAGCAGCACGACAGTCTCCTACGAGCAGTACTTC. As protein: CASSTTVSYEQYF. V gene TRBV28 combines with J gene TRBJ2-7, with D tentatively TRBD1 (5 bases). V was shortened by 6 bases and J by 0 bases, with 9 bases between the two germline ends. The CDR3 is 13 residues long. The germline CDR1 and CDR2 sequences are MDHEN and SYDVKM.